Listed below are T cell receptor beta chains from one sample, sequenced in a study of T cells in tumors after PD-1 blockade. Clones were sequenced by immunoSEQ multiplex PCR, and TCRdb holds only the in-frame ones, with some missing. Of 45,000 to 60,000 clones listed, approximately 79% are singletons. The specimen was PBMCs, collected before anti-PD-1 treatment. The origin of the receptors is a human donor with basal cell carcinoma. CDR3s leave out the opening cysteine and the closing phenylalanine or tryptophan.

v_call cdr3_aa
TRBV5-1 ASSLGLAGGHNEQF
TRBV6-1 ASSEAGMNTEAF
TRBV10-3 AIGKGQSAQETQY
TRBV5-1 ASSLERNTEAF
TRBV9 ASSPQAGSYGELF
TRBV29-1 SGDLGGGTEAF
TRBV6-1 ASSEAYRGYNYGYT
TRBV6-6 ASSPPGHSSKGYT
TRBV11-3 ASSVGQGATGELF
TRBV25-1 ASSEGLGAHEQF
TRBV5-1 ASSEGGEETQY
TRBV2 ASRYRVGNTEAF
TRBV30 AWNRGGQPQH
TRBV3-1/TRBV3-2 ASSQDTSPKLF
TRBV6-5 ASSKGDLETQY
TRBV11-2 ASSPRGGQGWFMNTEAF
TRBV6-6 ASSYGQGAYNEQF
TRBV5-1 ASSRQVGTGELF
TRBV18 ASSPTAPRGDQPQH
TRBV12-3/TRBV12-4 ASTTGGRTEAF
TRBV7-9 ASSTGLIGNTEAF
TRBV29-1 SVVPTDSNTGELF
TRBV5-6 ASSLSGATNEKLF
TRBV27 ASSHDSFDSPLH
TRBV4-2 ASSQAGSGATIY
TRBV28 ASSPGQGNTEAF
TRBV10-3 AISDLTDSAYEQY
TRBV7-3 ASSLGLAATGELF
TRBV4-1 ASSQEGAGTYEQY
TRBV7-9 ASSLWTGGADSPLH
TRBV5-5 ASSSGVTNEKLF
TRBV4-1 ASSLNSDGPHQPQH
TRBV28 ASSPTDSIGTQY
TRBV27 ASSPGQVIATQY
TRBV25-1 ASSESQGRTGELF
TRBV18 ASSPIQEGVEQY
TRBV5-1 ASSLEGQGAYEQY
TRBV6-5 ASSYAYRSEAF
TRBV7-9 ASSHAVEQF
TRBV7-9 ASSPVGTGNQPQH
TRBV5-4 ASSLALPSYNEQF
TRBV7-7 ASSRATGGIDEQY
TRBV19 ASSTGPRKY
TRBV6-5 ASSYSGASEAF
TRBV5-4 ASSPTAGGQETQY
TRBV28 ASSRLKDSGDTNSPLH
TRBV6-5 ASSPGRLTDTQY
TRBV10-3 AISEEGVMTEAF
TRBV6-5 ASSYAEGGNYGYT
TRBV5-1 ASSLDVARNEQF
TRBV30 AWTSGTGVSPLH
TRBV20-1 SARVVEKLF